This entry lists 30 T cell receptor beta chains sequenced from one sample in a study of cytomegalovirus exposure and HLA in healthy donors (dated by TCRdb to about 2017). Library prep was done by the immunoSEQ multiplex PCR assay. For the multiplex PCR, a mixture combining 60 forward primers for TCR Vbeta segments and 13 reverse primers for TCR Jbeta segments was used. TCRdb obtained this table from immuneACCESS and retained in-frame rearrangements with V and J assigned. These tables miss some clones; where compared with another copy, unresolved V genes account for less than half of the shortfall, and the remainder is unexplained. This sample comprises under 200,000 clones, about 70% of them detected only once. Together, the top ten hold around 1.9% of the sample. Sequences were obtained from PBMCs. The receptor source for this set is a young woman in good health and CMV-seronegative.

The CDR3 DNA sequence: TGTGCCATCAGCCTCGGACAGAACTATGGCTACACCTTC. Translated, it gives CAISLGQNYGYTF. This sequence joins TRBV10-3 and TRBJ1-2; possibly TRBD1 for D (6 bases). Germline CDR1 and CDR2: ENHRY and SYGVKD. This CDR3 is built from 13 residues. V lost 6 bases to trimming and J lost 2 bases, with 10 bases between them.

Worth noting for this clone: The junction does not match germline at one end; this may be a read error. Other DNA sequences from this sample encode an identical CDR3 as well. The chain couples TRBV30 to TRBJ2-2, with TRBD2 matching 10 bases. Germline loops: CDR1 GTSNPN, CDR2 SVGIG (reference sequence). The CDR3 has 16 residues. The CDR3 protein is CAWRTSGNANTGELFF. CDR3 in DNA: TGCGCCTGGAGGACTAGCGGCAACGCGAACACCGGGGAGCTGTTTTTT.

The rearrangement links TRBV29-1 to TRBJ2-3; D ambiguous. Deletions cut 6 bases from V and 2 bases from J, with 6 bases between. The CDR3 is 11 residues long. Germline V gene sequence: CDR1 SQVTM, CDR2 ANQGSEA. CDR3 amino acids: CSVIHTDTQYF. Here the CDR3 DNA reads TGCAGCGTAATACACACAGATACGCAGTATTTT.

In its sample, this clone was seen a few times. The chain links TRBV4-2 to TRBJ2-3; the match to TRBD2 covers 13 bases. The V gene end was trimmed by 2 bases and the J gene end by 8 bases; junction bases not matched to a gene: 10. From germline, CDR1 is LGHNA and CDR2 YNFKEQ. This CDR3 has 17 residues. The CDR3 DNA reads TGTGCCAGCAGCCAACAAAGAGGACTAGCGGGGGAGGTTACGCAGTATTTT. Encoded protein: CASSQQRGLAGEVTQYF.

The sample holds a few counts of this clone. The chain is built from TRBV15 and TRBJ1-1, with a weak D call TRBD1 (6 bases). The V end lost 7 bases, the J end lost 1 base, and 16 bases lay between the germline ends. The CDR3 totals 15 residues. Germline CDR1 is LNHNV and CDR2 is YYDKDF (reference sequence). The CDR3: CATIPPGAPNTEAFF. The CDR3 DNA follows: TGTGCCACCATTCCCCCAGGGGCGCCGAACACTGAAGCTTTCTTT.

The chain couples TRBV15 to TRBJ1-5; D gene uncertain. Germline V gene data show CDR1 as LNHNV and CDR2 as YYDKDF (reference sequence). Trimming stripped 3 bases from V and 7 bases from J, with 10 bases between. This CDR3 has 13 residues. CDR3 loop: CATSSGYHQPQHF. The CDR3 DNA follows: TGTGCCACCAGCAGCGGGTACCACCAGCCCCAGCATTTT.

CDR3 in DNA: TGTGCCAGCAGCCCAGATAACTATGGCTACACCTTC. Residues: CASSPDNYGYTF. This sequence joins TRBV5-4 and TRBJ1-2; D gene ambiguous. Germline CDR1 reads SGHNT; CDR2 reads YYREEE (reference sequence). The CDR3 covers 12 residues. The V end was cut by 4 bases, the J end by 1 base, with 5 bases between.

The chain uses TRBV6-1 and TRBJ1-5; TRBD1 agrees at 12 bases. This CDR3 spans 15 amino acids. The germline CDR1 and CDR2 sequences are MNHNS and SASEGT. Losses at the gene ends were 10 bases for V and 7 bases for J; bases not matched to a gene: 11. As DNA, the CDR3 is TGTGCCACCCTATCCGGGACAGGGGGCAGGCAGCCCCAGCATTTT. Amino acids: CATLSGTGGRQPQHF.

The chain uses TRBV5-1 and TRBJ2-2, with D possibly TRBD1 on 6 matching bases. Trimming left V 0 bases short and J 5 bases short, with 11 bases between. CDR3 length: 15 residues. Per germline, CDR1 SGHRS and CDR2 YFSETQ. In DNA form, the CDR3 reads TGCGCCAGCAGCTTGGGTGGGGGCCGAACCGGGGAGCTGTTTTTT. Its protein product is CASSLGGGRTGELFF.

The chain uses TRBV19 and TRBJ2-4; 12 bases fit TRBD1. Germline V gives CDR1 LNHDA, CDR2 SQIVND (reference sequence). V gave up 0 bases and J gave up 0 bases; unmatched junction bases: 15. The CDR3 has 22 residues. CDR3 in DNA: TGTGCCAGTAGTATAGATCCATGGGACAGGGGGCTAGCGGGACTAGCCAAAAACATTCAGTACTTC. The encoded protein is CASSIDPWDRGLAGLAKNIQYF.

The genes are TRBV18 and TRBJ1-2, with 7 bases fitting TRBD1. The CDR3 length is 15 residues. Germline-derived CDR1 and CDR2 are KGHSH and LQKENI. Germline trimming cut 6 bases from V and 4 bases from J; bases unmatched to any gene: 11. CDR3 protein: CASSPGGSQFYGYTF. CDR3 in DNA: TGTGCCAGCTCCCCAGGGGGGTCACAGTTCTATGGCTACACCTTC.

This clone came up once. The chain is built from TRBV27 and TRBJ2-2; 7 bases agree with TRBD1. Germline V gene sequence: CDR1 MNHEY, CDR2 SMNVEV (reference sequence). V gave up 5 bases and J gave up 0 bases; unmatched junction bases: 3. CDR3 length equals 15 residues. CDR3 sequence reads: CASSPQGANTGELFF. CDR3 coding DNA: TGTGCCAGCAGTCCCCAGGGGGCGAACACCGGGGAGCTGTTTTTT.

As DNA, the CDR3 is TGTGCCAGCTCACTTAACAGCGCCGGGACAGGGTTCGGGAAACTGTTTTTT. Translated: CASSLNSAGTGFGKLFF. The genes are TRBV18 and TRBJ1-4; 9 bases are shared with TRBD1. Germline CDR1 KGHSH, CDR2 LQKENI. The CDR3 runs 17 residues. The trim removed 4 bases at V and 11 bases at J, leaving 17 bases unmatched.

The chain links TRBV5-4 to TRBJ2-5; TRBD2 might be the D (5 bases). The CDR3 length is 13 residues. In germline, CDR1 is SGHNT, CDR2 YYREEE (reference sequence). V dropped 4 bases and J dropped 0 bases, with 7 bases sitting between them. The chain's CDR3 is CASSPTNQETQYF. Here the CDR3 DNA reads TGTGCCAGCAGCCCGACTAACCAAGAGACCCAGTACTTC.

The chain joins TRBV29-1 to TRBJ2-7; D perhaps matches TRBD2 (5 bases). The germline V and J ends were trimmed by 4 bases and 3 bases, with 13 bases remaining between them. Germline V gene sequence: CDR1 SQVTM, CDR2 ANQGSEA. The CDR3 sequence is 13 residues long. CDR3: CSVGMGDFYEQYF. The DNA for the CDR3 is TGCAGCGTTGGGATGGGAGACTTCTACGAGCAGTACTTC.

V gene TRBV18 combines with J gene TRBJ1-1, with 8 bases identical to TRBD1. The CDR3 consists of 16 residues. V shed 2 bases and J 1 base; nucleotides not matched to a gene: 6. Germline assignment: CDR1 KGHSH and CDR2 LQKENI. CDR3 nucleotides: TGTGCCAGCTCACCAAGTCAGGGGGCCACGAACACTGAAGCTTTCTTT. It is translated as CASSPSQGATNTEAFF.

The CDR3: CASSLTSGPAGETQYF. The CDR3 DNA reads TGTGCCAGCAGCTTGACTAGCGGGCCTGCGGGAGAGACCCAGTACTTC. The chain combines TRBV7-2 with TRBJ2-5; TRBD2 aligns across 10 bases. CDR1 is SGHTA and CDR2 is FQGNSA in the germline V gene. The V gene end was trimmed by 3 bases and the J gene end by 4 bases; junction bases not matched to a gene: 8. The CDR3 is 16 residues long. The whole variable domain, remainder taken from reference TRBV7-2 and TRBJ2-5, is GAGVSQSPSNKVTEKGKDVELRCDPISGHTALYWYRQSLGQGLEFLIYFQGNSAPDKSGLPSDRFSAERTGGSVSTLTIQRTQQEDSAVYLCASSLTSGPAGETQYFGPGTRLLVL.

This clone was seen a few times. The chain combines TRBV6-1 with TRBJ2-7; TRBD1 aligns across 9 bases. The CDR3 is made up of 16 amino acids. Germline V gives CDR1 MNHNS, CDR2 SASEGT. V shed 4 bases and J 4 bases; nucleotides not matched to a gene: 11. The CDR3 nucleotides read TGTGCCAGCAGTGCCCTTAGGGACAGGGTGTGGTACGAGCAGTACTTC. Translation: CASSALRDRVWYEQYF.

The rearrangement uses TRBV2 and TRBJ1-1; D call uncertain. Trimming took off 4 bases at V and 1 base at J, with 13 bases between the two ends. The CDR3 runs 15 residues. The germline gives CDR1 SNHLY, CDR2 FYNNEI. The CDR3 DNA sequence: TGTGCCAGCAGTGCCCTCGGACTTTCGAACACTGAAGCTTTCTTT. It is translated as CASSALGLSNTEAFF.

A few counts support this clone. The chain combines TRBV6-6 with TRBJ1-6; D gene unclear. The CDR3 has 12 amino acids. Germline CDR1 MNHNY, CDR2 SVGAGI (reference sequence). V lost 10 bases and J 7 bases, leaving 11 bases between the germline ends. CDR3 DNA sequence: TGTGCCACTTCAGGTGCCAATTCACCCCTCCACTTT. Amino acids: CATSGANSPLHF.

This clone appeared once. This rearrangement joins TRBV5-8 to TRBJ1-2; unclear D gene. Trimming cost V 0 bases and J 13 bases, with 10 bases left between them. The CDR3 runs 11 residues. The germline CDR1 and CDR2 sequences are SGHTS and YDEGEE. The DNA of the CDR3 is TGTGCCAGCAGCTTGGGGTTTTCCAGCACCTTC. This encodes CASSLGFSSTF.

This clone was detected once. The chain has TRBV5-4 and TRBJ2-6, with TRBD1 as a possible D gene (5 bases). CDR3 length: 15 residues. The V gene lost 7 bases and the J gene lost 0 bases, with 11 bases spanning the gap. CDR1 is SGHNT and CDR2 is YYREEE in the germline V gene (reference sequence). CDR3 DNA: TGTGCCAGCCGGCTAAGGGGCTCTGGGGCCAACGTCCTGACTTTC. Amino acids: CASRLRGSGANVLTF.

This rearrangement joins TRBV10-2 to TRBJ2-7; 10 nucleotides agree with TRBD2. Germline values: CDR1 WSHSY, CDR2 SAAADI. V trimming: 8 bases; J trimming: 4 bases; junction bases outside the gene matches: 5. The CDR3 is 13 residues long. The CDR3 loop is CASSSGGAYEQYF. CDR3 sequence (DNA): TGCGCCAGCTCCAGCGGGGGGGCGTACGAGCAGTACTTC.

Sample share makes this clone medium-sized (0.01 to 0.1%). The DNA is omitted, as the CDR3 cannot be located on it reliably, and the CDR3 follows TCRdb's listing. The CDR3 here is CSVGPGSFF. The chain is built from TRBV29-1 and TRBJ1-1. Germline-derived CDR1 and CDR2 are SQVTM and ANQGSEA. Ends included, the CDR3 has 9 residues.

The chain has TRBV6-6 and TRBJ2-7, with a possible D match to TRBD1 (6 bases). The CDR3 sequence is 15 residues long. Per the germline V gene, CDR1 is MNHNY and CDR2 is SVGAGI (reference sequence). V was clipped by 9 bases and J by 7 bases, with 25 bases between them. CDR3 bases: TGTGCCAGGCAAAAGACAGGTCTTAACTCGAATGAGCAGTACTTC. Its protein product is CARQKTGLNSNEQYF.

The genes are TRBV30 and TRBJ2-1, with 10 bases lining up with TRBD2. V shed 2 bases and J 7 bases; nucleotides not matched to a gene: 5. The CDR3 spans 14 residues. Germline loops: CDR1 GTSNPN, CDR2 SVGIG (reference sequence). The CDR3 nucleotides are TGTGCCTGGAGTAGAAGCGGGAGGGCGAATGAGCAGTTCTTC. It encodes CAWSRSGRANEQFF.

This clone came up a few times. This chain joins TRBV10-1 and TRBJ1-1; 8 nucleotides align to TRBD1. The ends lost 6 bases at V and 1 base at J; junction bases unmatched: 7. Germline V gene sequence: CDR1 WNHNN, CDR2 SYGVQD (reference sequence). CDR3 length: 15 residues. CDR3 loop: CASRMTGDGNTEAFF. CDR3 coding DNA: TGCGCCAGCAGGATGACAGGGGATGGGAACACTGAAGCTTTCTTT.

This sequence joins TRBV5-4 and TRBJ1-2, with D possibly being TRBD1 (5 bases). The V gene lost 4 bases and the J gene lost 4 bases, with 5 bases spanning the gap. CDR1 is SGHNT and CDR2 is YYREEE in the germline V gene (reference sequence). The CDR3 runs 11 residues. This CDR3 is CASSQGYGYTF. For the CDR3, the DNA is TGTGCCAGCAGCCAGGGCTATGGCTACACCTTC.

The chain uses TRBV5-1 and TRBJ2-3, with 9 bases aligning to TRBD1. From germline, CDR1 is SGHRS and CDR2 YFSETQ. Germline trimming cut 7 bases from V and 4 bases from J; bases unmatched to any gene: 13. The CDR3 runs to 16 residues. This CDR3 reads CASARALDRGSDTQYF. In DNA, the CDR3 is TGCGCCAGCGCGAGAGCTTTGGACAGGGGATCAGATACGCAGTATTTT.

The chain recombines TRBV7-8 with TRBJ2-3; 11 bases are shared with TRBD1. The germline gives CDR1 SGHVS, CDR2 FQNEAQ. The V gene end was trimmed by 5 bases and the J gene end by 4 bases; junction bases not matched to a gene: 8. The CDR3 extends over 16 amino acids. CDR3 sequence: CASSPGDRGTADTQYF. The CDR3 nucleotides read TGTGCCAGCAGCCCCGGGGACAGGGGGACGGCAGATACGCAGTATTTT.